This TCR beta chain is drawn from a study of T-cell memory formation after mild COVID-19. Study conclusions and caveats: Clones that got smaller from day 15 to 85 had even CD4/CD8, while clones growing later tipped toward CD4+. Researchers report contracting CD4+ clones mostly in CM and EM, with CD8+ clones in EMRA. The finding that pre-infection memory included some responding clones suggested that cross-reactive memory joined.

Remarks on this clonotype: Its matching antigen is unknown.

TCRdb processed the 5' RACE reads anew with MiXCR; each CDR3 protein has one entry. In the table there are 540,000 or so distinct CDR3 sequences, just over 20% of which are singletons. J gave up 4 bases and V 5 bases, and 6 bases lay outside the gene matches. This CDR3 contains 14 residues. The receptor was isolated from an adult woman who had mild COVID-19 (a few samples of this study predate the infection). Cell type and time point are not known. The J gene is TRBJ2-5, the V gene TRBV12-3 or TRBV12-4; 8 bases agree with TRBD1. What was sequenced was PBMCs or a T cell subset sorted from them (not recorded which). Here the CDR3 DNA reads TGTGCCAGCAGTGTGAGACAGGGGTCAGAGACCCAGTACTTC. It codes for CASSVRQGSETQYF.